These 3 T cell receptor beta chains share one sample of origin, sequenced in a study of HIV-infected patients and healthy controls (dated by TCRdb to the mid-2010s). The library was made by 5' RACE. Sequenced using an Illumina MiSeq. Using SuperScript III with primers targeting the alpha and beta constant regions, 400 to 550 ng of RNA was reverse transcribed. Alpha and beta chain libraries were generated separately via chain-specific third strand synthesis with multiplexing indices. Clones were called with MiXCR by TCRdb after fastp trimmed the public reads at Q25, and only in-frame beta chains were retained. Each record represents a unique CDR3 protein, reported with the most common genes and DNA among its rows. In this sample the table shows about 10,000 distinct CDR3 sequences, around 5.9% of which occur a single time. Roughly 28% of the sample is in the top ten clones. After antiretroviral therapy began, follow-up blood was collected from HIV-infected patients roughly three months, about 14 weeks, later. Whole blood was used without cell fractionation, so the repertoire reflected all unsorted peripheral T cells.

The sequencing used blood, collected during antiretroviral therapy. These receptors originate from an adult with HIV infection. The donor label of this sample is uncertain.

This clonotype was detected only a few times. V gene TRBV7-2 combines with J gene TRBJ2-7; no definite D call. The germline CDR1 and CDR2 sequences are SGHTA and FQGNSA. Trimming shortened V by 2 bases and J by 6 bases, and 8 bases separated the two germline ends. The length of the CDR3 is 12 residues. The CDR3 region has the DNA TGTGCCAGCAGCTTAACCTGGGGCGAGCAGTACTTC. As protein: CASSLTWGEQYF.

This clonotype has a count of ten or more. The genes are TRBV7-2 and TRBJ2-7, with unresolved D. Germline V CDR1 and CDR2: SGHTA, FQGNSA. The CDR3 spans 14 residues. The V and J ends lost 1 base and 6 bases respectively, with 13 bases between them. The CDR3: CASSLEGGPFEQYF. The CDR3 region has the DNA TGTGCCAGCAGCTTAGAAGGCGGTCCCTTCGAGCAGTACTTC.

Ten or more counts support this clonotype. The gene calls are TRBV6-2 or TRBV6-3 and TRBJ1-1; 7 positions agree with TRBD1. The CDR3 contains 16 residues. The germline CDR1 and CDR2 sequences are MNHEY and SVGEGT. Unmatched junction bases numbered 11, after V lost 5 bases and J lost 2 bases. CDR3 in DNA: TGTGCCAGCAGTAGGGGGATTGGAGGGGGCAACACTGAAGCTTTCTTT. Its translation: CASSRGIGGGNTEAFF.